The present T cell receptor beta chain was sequenced within a study of T cells in Graves' hyperthyroidism and ophthalmopathy. General study results and limits: In blood, most of the thyroid clonotypes expanded above 0.001 were also present. Model output signaled ophthalmopathy a median roughly six months ahead of onset.

CDR1 is SGHAT and CDR2 is FQNNGV in the germline V gene. This CDR3 is 15 amino acids long. V was shortened by 3 bases and J by 2 bases, with 11 bases between the two germline ends. A remark on this clonotype: Its specificity is unknown.

It was uncontrolled infection, other autoimmune disease, pregnancy or lactation that excluded patients. Clinical symptoms, serum thyroxine, TRAb, thyroid ultrasound and orbital computed tomography established diagnosis. Amplification of TCR beta CDR3 regions was performed using RNA transcripts as template. A set of HTBI primers served as the primers for a first-round RT-PCR of the TCR CDR3. TCRdb reprocessed the multiplex PCR reads via MiXCR and lists one record per CDR3 protein. The data show more than 500,000 distinct CDR3 sequences, 40% to 50% seen once. The genes are TRBV11-2 and TRBJ1-5, with D perhaps matching TRBD1 (6 bases). This clonotype was sampled from an adult woman with Graves' disease, either hyperthyroidism or ophthalmopathy (not recorded which). The specimen was peripheral blood or thyroid tissue (not recorded which). The CDR3 region has the DNA TGTGCCAGCAGCTTTTGGACAGCGCGCAATCAGCCCCAGCATTTT. This translates into CASSFWTARNQPQHF. Full variable domain (remainder filled in from reference TRBV11-2 and TRBJ1-5): EAGVAQSPRYKIIEKRQSVAFWCNPISGHATLYWYQQILGQGPKLLIQFQNNGVVDDSQLPKDRFSAERLKGVDSTLKIQPAKLEDSAVYLCASSFWTARNQPQHFGDGTRLSIL.